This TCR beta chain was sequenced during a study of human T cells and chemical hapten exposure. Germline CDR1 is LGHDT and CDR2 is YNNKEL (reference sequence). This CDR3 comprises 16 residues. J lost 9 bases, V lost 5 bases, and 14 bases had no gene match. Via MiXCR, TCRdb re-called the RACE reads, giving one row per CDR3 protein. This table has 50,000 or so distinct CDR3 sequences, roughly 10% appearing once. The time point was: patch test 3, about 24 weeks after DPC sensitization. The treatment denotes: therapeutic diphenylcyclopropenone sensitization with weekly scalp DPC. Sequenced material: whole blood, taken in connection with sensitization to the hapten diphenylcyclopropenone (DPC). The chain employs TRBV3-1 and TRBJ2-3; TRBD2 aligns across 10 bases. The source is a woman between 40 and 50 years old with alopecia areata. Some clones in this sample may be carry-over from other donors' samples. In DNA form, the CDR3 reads TGTGCCAGCAGCACCTTGGCTAGCGGGGGAAGGGAGACGCAGTATTTT. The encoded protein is CASSTLASGGRETQYF.